This T cell receptor (beta chain) was identified during a study of identical twins. The CDR3 is made up of 16 amino acids. Germline values: CDR1 SGDLS, CDR2 YYNGEE. Trimming cost V 4 bases and J 1 base; bases outside gene matches: 9. Everyone who donated was a healthy Caucasian. Template switching created a universal primer site, and the cDNA included unique molecular identifiers. Each CDR3 protein gets one entry after TCRdb re-called the 5' RACE reads with MiXCR. Of hundreds of thousands of distinct CDR3 sequences in the sample, 8.6% were seen once. The sample holds many counts of this clonotype. These data were also filed under a second study, of yellow fever vaccine responses in identical twins.

Sequences were obtained from PBMCs. V gene TRBV9 combines with J gene TRBJ1-1, with TRBD1 identical over 8 bases. The receptor comes from a woman aged 18-29 years in good health. The CDR3 region is CASSTPLTGGNTEAFF. The DNA of the CDR3 is TGTGCCAGCAGCACACCCCTTACAGGGGGGAACACTGAAGCTTTCTTT.